Listed below are T cell receptor beta chains from one sample, sequenced in a study of cytomegalovirus exposure and HLA in healthy donors. The assay was immunoSEQ multiplex PCR, and TCRdb's table has in-frame clones only and misses some. The profile shows 250,000 or so clones, about 90% of them singletons. Input material: PBMCs. Receptors originate from a man aged 18-30 years in good health and CMV-seropositive. Each CDR3 is given without its conserved first and last residue.

CDR3 protein	V gene
ASSYHQGNQPQH	TRBV6-5
ASRAAGATNEQF	TRBV5-1
ASGPIGTGGVWVNTEAF	TRBV5-6
ASSLGATALNTEAF	TRBV5-6
ASSESGQGSNQPQH	TRBV2
ASSPNPRGAVSYEQY	TRBV4-1
ASRTVANTGELF	TRBV27
ASSHGGTGLTDTQY	TRBV4-1
ASSAGTGGNQPQH	TRBV9
ASSVAPSGRNEKLF	TRBV9
ASSWEGTYEQY	TRBV6-5
ASSGGSSGNTIY	TRBV4-1
ASTQGSGRYYGYT	TRBV2
ASSPSSGTANNEQF	TRBV18
ASSPAVGGGTNEKLF	TRBV28
ASRLGRAYEQY	TRBV25-1
ASSVTDKYYGYT	TRBV2
ASSLVGQGEDEQY	TRBV5-4
ASSQGGTAFGYGYT	TRBV14
ASSLVGRSGNTIY	TRBV5-6
AWRARLAGDFFRGELF	TRBV30
ASPSRGPNTEAF	TRBV2
ASSEIRSYNEQF	TRBV6-5
SVGQGTYEQY	TRBV29-1
ASSWGQAGNEQY	TRBV7-9
ASSGRQADSNQPQH	TRBV7-8
ASSQEQTGVNTEAF	TRBV4-2
ASSTEYNTEAF	TRBV2
ASTTSAGGRGGYT	TRBV19
SVLGTAFYGYT	TRBV29-1
ASSAEGARRTEAF	TRBV2
ASSLETGELF	TRBV7-2
ASSPHYNEQF	TRBV2
ASSAQGASEKLF	TRBV25-1
ASSPRPQRGGGEQY	TRBV4-2
ASSPPLGTRYEQY	TRBV28
ASSTNGSWGYT	TRBV5-5
ASSALVNSYEQY	TRBV4-1
ASSLGQGAREQY	TRBV13
AWSIDPSYEQY	TRBV30
ATSTGESYNEQF	TRBV15